The 5 T cell receptor beta chains below come from one sample, sequenced in a study of cytomegalovirus exposure and HLA in healthy donors. The PCR ran on 60 Vbeta and 13 Jbeta primers. Data came from immunoSEQ multiplex PCR; TCRdb stores just in-frame clones and leaves some out. The sample records approximately 140,000 clones, approximately 65% being singletons. Specimen: PBMCs. These receptors all come from a woman in her sixties or seventies in good health and CMV-seronegative.

This clone appeared a few times. The gene calls are TRBV9 and TRBJ1-5; no clear D gene. CDR3 size: 13 residues. CDR1 SGDLS and CDR2 YYNGEE come from the germline V gene. V shed 2 bases and J shed 4 bases, with 7 bases lying between them. The CDR3 DNA is TGTGCCAGCAGCGTCGACTGGAATCAGCCCCAGCATTTT. This gives the protein CASSVDWNQPQHF.

The chain employs TRBV25-1 and TRBJ2-1, with 11 positions matching TRBD2. After removal of 4 bases from V and 6 bases from J, the junction contained 2 bases not matched to a gene. The V gene's germline CDR1 is MGHDK and CDR2 SYGVNS. CDR3 size: 14 residues. Written as DNA, the CDR3 is TGTGCCAGCAGTGGTAGCGGGAGGGCCAATGAGCAGTTCTTC. Amino acid sequence: CASSGSGRANEQFF.

This chain links TRBV6-5 with TRBJ2-2; 9 bases are shared with TRBD1. The ends lost 2 bases at V and 6 bases at J; junction bases unmatched: 7. Germline assignment: CDR1 MNHEY and CDR2 SVGAGI. This CDR3 contains 16 residues. CDR3 sequence (DNA): TGTGCCAGCAGTTACGGGACAGGGATGGGTGCCGGGGAGCTGTTTTTT. It is translated as CASSYGTGMGAGELFF.

The chain links TRBV5-6 to TRBJ1-1, with 8 bases aligning to TRBD1. CDR1 is SGHDT, CDR2 YYEEEE, per germline. The CDR3 contains 15 residues. V dropped 0 bases and J dropped 5; count of bases not matched to a gene: 6. The chain's CDR3 is CASSLGQGIYTEAFF. The CDR3 nucleotides are TGTGCCAGCAGCTTGGGACAGGGGATATATACTGAAGCTTTCTTT.

J is TRBJ2-7 and V is TRBV9; D gene uncertain. CDR1 SGDLS and CDR2 YYNGEE come from the germline V gene. This CDR3 contains 13 residues. V was clipped by 4 bases and J by 2 bases, with 10 bases between them. The CDR3 spells CASSPSGTYEQYF. Written as DNA, the CDR3 is TGTGCCAGCAGCCCCTCAGGTACCTACGAGCAGTACTTC.